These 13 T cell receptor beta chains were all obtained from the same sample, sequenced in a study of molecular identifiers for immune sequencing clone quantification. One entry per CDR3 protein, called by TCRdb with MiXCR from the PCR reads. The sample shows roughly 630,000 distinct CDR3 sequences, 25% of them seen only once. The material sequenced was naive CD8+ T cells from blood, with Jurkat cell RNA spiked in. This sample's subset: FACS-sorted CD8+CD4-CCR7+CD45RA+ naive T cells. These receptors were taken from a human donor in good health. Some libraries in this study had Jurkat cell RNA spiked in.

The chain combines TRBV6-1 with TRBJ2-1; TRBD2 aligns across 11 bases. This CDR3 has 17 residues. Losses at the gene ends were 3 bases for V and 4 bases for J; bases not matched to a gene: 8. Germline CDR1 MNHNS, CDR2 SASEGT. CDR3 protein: CASSDLLGTSGYNEQFF. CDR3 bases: TGTGCCAGCAGTGACTTGCTCGGGACTAGCGGATACAATGAGCAGTTCTTC.

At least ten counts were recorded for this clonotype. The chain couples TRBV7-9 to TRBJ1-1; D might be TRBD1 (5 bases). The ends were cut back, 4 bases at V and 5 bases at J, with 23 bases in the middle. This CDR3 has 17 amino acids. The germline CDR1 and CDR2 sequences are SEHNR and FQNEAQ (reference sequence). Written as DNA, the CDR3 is TGTGCCAGCAGCTCCACGCCAAAGGGCCAGGGAGGAACTGAAGCTTTCTTT. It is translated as CASSSTPKGQGGTEAFF.

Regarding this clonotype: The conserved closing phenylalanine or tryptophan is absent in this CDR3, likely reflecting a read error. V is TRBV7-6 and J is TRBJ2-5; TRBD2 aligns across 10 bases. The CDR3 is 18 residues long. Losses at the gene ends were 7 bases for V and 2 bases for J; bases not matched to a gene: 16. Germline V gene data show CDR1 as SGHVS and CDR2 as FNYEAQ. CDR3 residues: CASTSPGLAGEIQETQYI. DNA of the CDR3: TGTGCCAGCACCTCACCGGGGCTAGCGGGGGAAATACAAGAGACCCAGTACATC.

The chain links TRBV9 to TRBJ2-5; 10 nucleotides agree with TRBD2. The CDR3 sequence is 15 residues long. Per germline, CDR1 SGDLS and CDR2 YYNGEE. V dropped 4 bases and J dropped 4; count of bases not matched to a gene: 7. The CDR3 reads CASSPRLAGRETQYF. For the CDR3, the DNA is TGTGCCAGCAGCCCAAGACTAGCGGGCCGAGAGACCCAGTACTTC.

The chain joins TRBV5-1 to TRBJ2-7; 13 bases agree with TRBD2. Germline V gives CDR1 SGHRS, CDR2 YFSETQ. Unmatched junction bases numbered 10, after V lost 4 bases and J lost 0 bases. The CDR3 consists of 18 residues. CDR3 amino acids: CASSGLGLAGDLSYEQYF. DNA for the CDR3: TGCGCCAGCAGCGGGTTAGGACTAGCGGGGGACCTCTCCTACGAGCAGTACTTC.

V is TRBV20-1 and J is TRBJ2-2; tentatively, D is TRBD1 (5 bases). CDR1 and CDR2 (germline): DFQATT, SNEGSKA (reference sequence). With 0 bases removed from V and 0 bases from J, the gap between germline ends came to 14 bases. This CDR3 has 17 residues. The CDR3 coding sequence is TGCAGTGCTAGAGACACCGACAGAAGTGCGAACACCGGGGAGCTGTTTTTT. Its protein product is CSARDTDRSANTGELFF.

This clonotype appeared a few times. This CDR3 is CASRLLTGGTEAFF. CDR3 bases: TGTGCCAGCAGGCTTCTAACAGGGGGCACTGAAGCTTTCTTT. The chain recombines TRBV2 with TRBJ1-1, with TRBD1 matching 8 bases. Germline CDR1 is SNHLY and CDR2 is FYNNEI. With 6 bases clipped from V and 4 bases from J, the junction kept 7 bases outside the gene matches. The CDR3 has 14 amino acids.

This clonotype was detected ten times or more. The CDR3 coding sequence is TGTGCCAGCAGCTTAGCGGCACCAAATGAAAAACTGTTTTTT. Its protein is CASSLAAPNEKLFF. V usage is TRBV13 and J usage is TRBJ1-4; D remains ambiguous. CDR1 and CDR2 (germline): PRHDT, FYEKMQ (reference sequence). V lost 1 base to trimming and J lost 5 bases, with 8 bases between them. The CDR3 is 14 residues long.

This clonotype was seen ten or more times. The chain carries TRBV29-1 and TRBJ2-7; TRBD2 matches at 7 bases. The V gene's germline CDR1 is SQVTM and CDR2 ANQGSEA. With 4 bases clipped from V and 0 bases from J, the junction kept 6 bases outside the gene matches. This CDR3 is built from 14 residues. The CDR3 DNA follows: TGCAGCGTTGTGGGAGCGGGGAGCTCCTACGAGCAGTACTTC. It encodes CSVVGAGSSYEQYF.

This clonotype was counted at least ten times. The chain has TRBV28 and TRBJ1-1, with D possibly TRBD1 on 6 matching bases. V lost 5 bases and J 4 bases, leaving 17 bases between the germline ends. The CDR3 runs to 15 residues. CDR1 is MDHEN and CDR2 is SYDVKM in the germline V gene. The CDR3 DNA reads TGTGCCAGCAGTCCCCCGGGGGGGCTGAGCACTGAAGCTTTCTTT. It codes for CASSPPGGLSTEAFF.

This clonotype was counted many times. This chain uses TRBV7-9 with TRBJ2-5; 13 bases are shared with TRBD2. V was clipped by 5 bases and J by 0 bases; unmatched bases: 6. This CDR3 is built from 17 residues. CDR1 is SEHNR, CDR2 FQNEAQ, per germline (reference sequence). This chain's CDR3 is CASSARTSGGNQETQYF. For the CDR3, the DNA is TGTGCCAGCAGCGCCCGGACTAGCGGGGGCAACCAAGAGACCCAGTACTTC.

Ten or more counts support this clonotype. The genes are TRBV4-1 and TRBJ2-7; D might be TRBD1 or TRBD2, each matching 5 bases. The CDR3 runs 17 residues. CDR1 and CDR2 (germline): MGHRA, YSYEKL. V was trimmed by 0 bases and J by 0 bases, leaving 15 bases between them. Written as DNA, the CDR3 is TGCGCCAGCAGCCAAGATCTGGCGACAGCGGCCTCCTACGAGCAGTACTTC. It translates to CASSQDLATAASYEQYF.

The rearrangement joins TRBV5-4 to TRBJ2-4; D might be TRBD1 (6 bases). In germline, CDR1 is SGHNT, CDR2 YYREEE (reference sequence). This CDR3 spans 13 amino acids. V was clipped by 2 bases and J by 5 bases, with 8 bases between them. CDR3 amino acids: CASSLWTENIQYF. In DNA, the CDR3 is TGTGCCAGCAGCTTATGGACAGAAAACATTCAGTACTTC. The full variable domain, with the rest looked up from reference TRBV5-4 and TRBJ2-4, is ETGVTQSPTHLIKTRGQQVTLRCSSQSGHNTVSWYQQALGQGPQFIFQYYREEENGRGNFPPRFSGLQFPNYSSELNVNALELDDSALYLCASSLWTENIQYFGAGTRLSVL.